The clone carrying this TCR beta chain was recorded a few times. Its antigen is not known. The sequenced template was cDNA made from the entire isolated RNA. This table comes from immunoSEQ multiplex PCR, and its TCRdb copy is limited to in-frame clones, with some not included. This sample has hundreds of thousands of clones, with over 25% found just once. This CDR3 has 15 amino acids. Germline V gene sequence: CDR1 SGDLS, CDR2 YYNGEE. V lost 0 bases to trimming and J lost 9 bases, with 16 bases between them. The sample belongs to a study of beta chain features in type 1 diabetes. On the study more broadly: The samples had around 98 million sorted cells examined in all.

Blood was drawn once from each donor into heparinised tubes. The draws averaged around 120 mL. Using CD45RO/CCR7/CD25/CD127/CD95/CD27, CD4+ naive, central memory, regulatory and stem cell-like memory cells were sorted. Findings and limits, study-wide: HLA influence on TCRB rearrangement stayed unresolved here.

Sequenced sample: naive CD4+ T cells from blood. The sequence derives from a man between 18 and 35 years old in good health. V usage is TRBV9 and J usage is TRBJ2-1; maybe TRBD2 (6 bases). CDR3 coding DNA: TGTGCCAGCAGCGTAGTCCTAGCGAGAGAGGGTGAGCAGTTCTTC. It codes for CASSVVLAREGEQFF. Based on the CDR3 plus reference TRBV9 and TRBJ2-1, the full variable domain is DSGVTQTPKHLITATGQRVTLRCSPRSGDLSVYWYQQSLDQGLQFLIQYYNGEERAKGNILERFSAQQFPDLHSELNLSSLELGDSALYFCASSVVLAREGEQFFGPGTRLTVL.